The 19 T cell receptor beta chains reported below all come from one sample, sequenced in a study of blood T cell repertoires in COVID-19. Generated by immunoSEQ multiplex PCR, the TCRdb table keeps only in-frame clones and is missing some. The sample includes just under 75,000 clones, approximately 80% of them seen just once. Sequencing was performed on peripheral blood. These receptors were taken from a man of 80 years or more with active or convalescent COVID-19.

The chain is built from TRBV3-1 (or the pseudogene TRBV3-2) and TRBJ2-1, with a weak D call TRBD2 (6 bases). The CDR3 is 12 residues long. In germline, CDR1 is LGHDT, CDR2 YNNKEL (reference sequence). The germline V and J ends were trimmed by 3 bases and 12 bases, with 12 bases remaining between them. The CDR3 protein is CASSQTGTAQFF. DNA of the CDR3: TGTGCCAGCAGCCAGACCGGGACTGCGCAGTTCTTC.

The chain couples TRBV18 to TRBJ2-5, with a tentative D call TRBD1 (6 bases). Between the trimmed V and J ends, which lost 0 bases and 1 base, there was a span of 12 bases. The CDR3 has 16 amino acids. Germline assignment: CDR1 KGHSH and CDR2 LQKENI. This CDR3 reads CASSPPSGGLQETQYF. For the CDR3, the DNA is TGTGCCAGCTCACCACCCTCTGGGGGCCTCCAAGAGACCCAGTACTTC. Full variable domain (rest looked up from reference TRBV18 and TRBJ2-5): NAGVMQNPRHLVRRRGQEARLRCSPMKGHSHVYWYRQLPEEGLKFMVYLQKENIIDESGMPKERFSAEFPKEGPSILRIQQVVRGDSAAYFCASSPPSGGLQETQYFGPGTRLLVL.

The rearrangement links TRBV18 to TRBJ2-7; 15 bases agree with TRBD2. Germline CDR1 reads KGHSH; CDR2 reads LQKENI. The CDR3 extends over 18 amino acids. V shed 6 bases, J shed 4 bases, and the junction held 13 bases outside the gene matches. For the CDR3, the DNA is TGTGCCAGCTCGTATGGACTAGCGGGGGGGCGATCCTCTTACGAGCAGTACTTC. Its translation is CASSYGLAGGRSSYEQYF.

The rearrangement uses TRBV13 and TRBJ1-5; possibly TRBD1 for D (6 bases). The germline V gene has CDR1 PRHDT and CDR2 FYEKMQ (reference sequence). This CDR3 comprises 13 residues. With 5 bases removed from V and 2 bases from J, the gap between germline ends came to 7 bases. The CDR3, as DNA: TGTGCCAGCAGCCGACAGGGCAATCAGCCCCAGCATTTT. Translating gives CASSRQGNQPQHF.

V is TRBV29-1 and J is TRBJ1-1; D remains unclear. V lost 8 bases, J lost 1 base, and 11 bases lay in between. The CDR3 runs 12 residues. Germline assignment: CDR1 SQVTM and CDR2 ANQGSEA. CDR3 amino acids: CSSRRGNTEAFF. CDR3 coding DNA: TGCAGCTCTCGACGGGGGAACACTGAAGCTTTCTTT.

Points on this clone: The sample holds other DNA sequences that translate to the same CDR3. The chain has TRBV6-5 and TRBJ2-7; TRBD1 might be the D (7 bases). CDR1 is MNHEY, CDR2 SVGAGI, per germline. The CDR3 loop spans 15 amino acids. With 2 bases removed from V and 1 base from J, the gap between germline ends came to 12 bases. CDR3 amino acids: CASSYRDSGSYEQYF. In DNA form, the CDR3 reads TGTGCCAGCAGTTACCGGGACAGCGGGTCCTACGAGCAGTACTTC.

The genes are TRBV18 and TRBJ1-5, with TRBD1 matching over 7 bases. CDR1 KGHSH and CDR2 LQKENI come from the germline V gene. Trimming at V came to 4 bases and at J to 0 bases, leaving 3 bases not matched to a gene. CDR3 length: 15 amino acids. In nucleotides, the CDR3 is TGTGCCAGCTCACAGGGACAGAATAGCAATCAGCCCCAGCATTTT. Translated: CASSQGQNSNQPQHF.

V is TRBV28 and J is TRBJ2-7; D is unresolved. The ends were cut back, 7 bases at V and 3 bases at J, with 16 bases in the middle. The CDR3 contains 14 residues. CDR1 and CDR2 from the germline V gene are MDHEN and SYDVKM. The CDR3 sequence is CASTPMRQRYEQYF. CDR3 DNA: TGTGCCAGCACTCCTATGAGGCAGCGCTACGAGCAGTACTTC.

The genes are TRBV7-2 and TRBJ2-1; D is unresolved. The germline V gene has CDR1 SGHTA and CDR2 FQGNSA. V was cut by 2 bases and J by 9 bases, with 11 bases left in between. The CDR3 has 13 amino acids. CDR3 in DNA: TGTGCCAGCAGCTTATACATGGGCCCTGAGCAGTTCTTC. The encoded protein is CASSLYMGPEQFF.

The V call is TRBV5-5, the J call TRBJ2-5; 13 bases align to TRBD2. The CDR3 loop spans 15 amino acids. CDR1 SGHKS and CDR2 YYEKEE come from the germline V gene (reference sequence). V trimming: 3 bases; J trimming: 5 bases; junction bases outside the gene matches: 4. DNA for the CDR3: TGTGCCAGCAGCTCAGGACTAGCGGGGGCGGAGACCCAGTACTTC. It codes for CASSSGLAGAETQYF.

V and J are TRBV4-2 and TRBJ2-4, with D perhaps matching TRBD1 (5 bases). This CDR3 comprises 14 residues. V lost 1 base to trimming and J lost 6 bases, with 10 bases between them. Germline CDR1 and CDR2: LGHNA and YNFKEQ. The CDR3 bases are TGTGCCAGCAGCCAAGGAACACAGGCAAACATTCAGTACTTC. The encoded protein is CASSQGTQANIQYF.

The chain has TRBV6-1 and TRBJ1-2; perhaps TRBD1 as D (5 bases). Deletions cut 5 bases from V and 4 bases from J, with 11 bases between. Germline lookup yields CDR1 MNHNS and CDR2 SASEGT. This CDR3 contains 13 residues. CDR3 amino acids: CASSYRQGYGYTF. Here the CDR3 DNA reads TGTGCCAGCAGTTATAGGCAGGGCTATGGCTACACCTTC.

The chain uses TRBV20-1 and TRBJ2-7; weak D call: TRBD1 (6 bases). V lost 3 bases and J 2 bases, leaving 8 bases between the germline ends. The length of the CDR3 is 12 residues. Germline CDR1 is DFQATT and CDR2 is SNEGSKA (reference sequence). The CDR3 loop is CSASNRAYEQYF. DNA for the CDR3: TGCAGTGCTAGTAACAGGGCCTACGAGCAGTACTTC.

This clone came up once. The chain couples TRBV5-8 to TRBJ1-2, with 7 bases identical to TRBD1. The V segment lost 4 bases and the J segment 2 bases; nucleotides outside the gene matches: 17. The germline V gene encodes CDR1 SGHTS and CDR2 YDEGEE. The CDR3 length is 18 residues. For the CDR3, the DNA is TGTGCCAGCAGCCGAGACCGGGACAGCTTCATAAAAAACTATGGCTACACCTTC. Translation: CASSRDRDSFIKNYGYTF. The complete variable domain, with remaining parts taken from reference TRBV5-8 and TRBJ1-2, reads EAGVTQSPTHLIKTRGQQATLRCSPISGHTSVYWYQQALGLGLQFLLWYDEGEERNRGNFPPRFSGRQFPNYSSELNVNALELEDSALYLCASSRDRDSFIKNYGYTFGSGTRLTVV.

The J gene is TRBJ2-3, the V gene TRBV27; TRBD2 matches 10 bases. The trim removed 2 bases at V and 5 bases at J, leaving 1 base unmatched. Germline CDR1 reads MNHEY; CDR2 reads SMNVEV (reference sequence). The CDR3 length is 14 residues. This CDR3 is CASSLRLAGDTQYF. The CDR3 nucleotides are TGTGCCAGCAGTTTACGACTAGCGGGAGATACGCAGTATTTT.

The chain is built from TRBV30 and TRBJ2-2; tentatively, D is TRBD1 (5 bases). There are 13 residues in the CDR3. CDR1 is GTSNPN and CDR2 is SVGIG in the germline V gene (reference sequence). V was pared by 3 bases and J by 2 bases, with 7 bases between. The chain's CDR3 is CAWRGANTGELFF. The CDR3 nucleotides are TGTGCCTGGAGAGGGGCCAACACCGGGGAGCTGTTTTTT.

The rearrangement uses TRBV5-1 and TRBJ2-7; 9 nucleotides line up with TRBD2. Germline V gene lookup returns CDR1 SGHRS and CDR2 YFSETQ. The CDR3 is made up of 15 amino acids. Trimming cost V 4 bases and J 4 bases; bases outside gene matches: 9. The CDR3 bases are TGCGCCAGCAGCCAAATAGCGGGAGTTGTTTACGAGCAGTACTTC. This sequence encodes CASSQIAGVVYEQYF.

In its sample, this clone was seen once. This rearrangement joins TRBV18 to TRBJ1-2; D call uncertain. Germline V gene lookup returns CDR1 KGHSH and CDR2 LQKENI. V lost 0 bases and J lost 7, with 9 bases in between. This CDR3 has 13 amino acids. CDR3 amino acids: CASSPPGRAGYTF. In DNA form, the CDR3 reads TGTGCCAGCTCACCACCTGGGAGGGCTGGCTACACCTTC.

CDR3 amino acids: CASSPNPGVSSYEQYF. CDR3 DNA sequence: TGTGCCAGCAGCCCAAATCCGGGAGTCAGCTCCTACGAGCAGTACTTC. The V and J genes are TRBV4-2 and TRBJ2-7, with D possibly TRBD2 on 6 matching bases. Germline values: CDR1 LGHNA, CDR2 YNFKEQ. Trimming left V 4 bases short and J 0 bases short, with 16 bases between. This CDR3 spans 16 amino acids.